This T cell receptor beta chain comes out of a study of post-analysis software for immune sequencing data. Included in the TCR beta cDNA libraries were unique molecular identifiers. From about 1 to 10 million T cells, about 500,000 cDNA molecules were obtained. TCRdb reprocessed the PCR reads via MiXCR and lists one record per CDR3 protein. This sample has some 370,000 distinct CDR3 sequences, with roughly 35% found just once. Overall study results and limits: Significantly lower normalized Chao1 diversity was seen in multiple sclerosis patients than in controls. Analysis by F measure revealed that same-batch samples clustered strongly together.

In this sample, this clonotype turned up a few times. Its antigen is undetermined. Relative to the germline gene, one junction end is altered; a read error may explain this. The origin of this receptor is a girl under 18 with multiple sclerosis. Sample: blood.

The CDR3 sequence is CASSELAGGPVFLNEQFF. CDR3 bases: TGTGCTAGCAGCGAGCTGGCGGGGGGGCCAGTTTTCCTCAATGAGCAGTTCTTC. The V call is TRBV7-7, the J call TRBJ2-1; 9 bases match TRBD2. The CDR3 extends over 18 amino acids. Looked up from germline, CDR1 is SSHAT and CDR2 is FNYEAQ (reference sequence).